The 16 T cell receptor beta chains in this list originate from one sample, sequenced in a study of cytomegalovirus exposure and HLA in healthy donors. Primers for the PCR totalled 60 Vbeta and 13 Jbeta. The protocol was immunoSEQ multiplex PCR, while the TCRdb copy is restricted to in-frame clones and leaves out a portion. The sample includes roughly 200,000 clones, around 77% seen only once; the top ten take under 3%. The sequencing sample was made of PBMCs. Source of these receptors: a woman aged 30 to 39 in good health and CMV-seronegative.

V and J are TRBV7-2 and TRBJ1-5; the D gene is possibly TRBD1 (5 bases). CDR1 SGHTA and CDR2 FQGNSA come from the germline V gene. Trimming shortened V by 0 bases and J by 2 bases, and 8 bases separated the two germline ends. This CDR3 comprises 15 residues. In nucleotides, the CDR3 is TGTGCCAGCAGCTTAGCCGGGGGGGGCAATCAGCCCCAGCATTTT. Protein product: CASSLAGGGNQPQHF.

The DNA of the CDR3 is TGTGCCGTTTCGACAGCGAACACTGAAGCTTTCTTT. Protein product: CAVSTANTEAFF. The rearrangement uses TRBV19 and TRBJ1-1, with D possibly TRBD1 on 5 matching bases. V lost 11 bases to trimming and J lost 1 base, with 11 bases between them. CDR1 LNHDA and CDR2 SQIVND come from the germline V gene (reference sequence). The CDR3 is 12 amino acids.

Worth noting for this clone: The sample carries other DNA sequences with the same CDR3. The chain uses TRBV19 and TRBJ2-1, with 7 bases fitting TRBD2. V lost 5 bases and J lost 1; bases outside the gene matches: 5. Germline V gene data show CDR1 as LNHDA and CDR2 as SQIVND (reference sequence). The CDR3 is made up of 15 amino acids. This CDR3 reads CASSRGRESYNEQFF. CDR3 sequence (DNA): TGTGCCAGTAGTCGAGGGCGGGAGTCCTACAATGAGCAGTTCTTC. Using reference TRBV19 and TRBJ2-1 for the parts outside the CDR3, the full variable domain is DGGITQSPKYLFRKEGQNVTLSCEQNLNHDAMYWYRQDPGQGLRLIYYSQIVNDFQKGDIAEGYSVSREKKESFPLTVTSAQKNPTAFYLCASSRGRESYNEQFFGPGTRLTVL.

This chain connects TRBV19 to TRBJ1-1; D might be TRBD1 (5 bases). Germline-derived CDR1 and CDR2 are LNHDA and SQIVND (reference sequence). The CDR3 is made up of 14 amino acids. V lost 2 bases, J lost 7 bases, and 14 bases lay in between. Written as DNA, the CDR3 is TGTGCCAGTAGTATATTGTATGGACACCGTGAAGCTTTCTTT. Amino acids: CASSILYGHREAFF.

J is TRBJ2-1 and V is TRBV5-4; 9 bases match TRBD2. The CDR3 is 15 residues long. Losses at the gene ends were 4 bases for V and 5 bases for J; bases not matched to a gene: 7. Germline V gene data show CDR1 as SGHNT and CDR2 as YYREEE (reference sequence). The CDR3 reads CASSVAGGRDNEQFF. The CDR3 region has the DNA TGTGCCAGCAGCGTAGCGGGCGGGAGGGACAATGAGCAGTTCTTC. The whole variable domain, remainder taken from reference TRBV5-4 and TRBJ2-1, is ETGVTQSPTHLIKTRGQQVTLRCSSQSGHNTVSWYQQALGQGPQFIFQYYREEENGRGNFPPRFSGLQFPNYSSELNVNALELDDSALYLCASSVAGGRDNEQFFGPGTRLTVL.

This sequence joins TRBV28 and TRBJ2-7, with 9 bases matching TRBD1. This CDR3 has 14 residues. J lost 4 bases, V lost 7 bases, and 8 bases had no gene match. Germline assignment: CDR1 MDHEN and CDR2 SYDVKM. The CDR3 here is CASTLGQGIYEQYF. In DNA form, the CDR3 reads TGTGCCAGCACCCTCGGACAGGGGATTTACGAGCAGTACTTC.

The J gene is TRBJ2-5, the V gene TRBV28; possible D gene TRBD1, 5 bases. The V end was cut by 6 bases, the J end by 5 bases, with 25 bases between. This CDR3 spans 17 amino acids. CDR1 is MDHEN and CDR2 is SYDVKM in the germline V gene. The CDR3: CASSIGAGGSILETQYF. DNA for the CDR3: TGTGCCAGCAGCATTGGGGCAGGTGGTTCAATTTTGGAGACCCAGTACTTC.

The V gene is TRBV4-1, the J gene TRBJ1-3; the match to TRBD1 covers 11 bases. The germline CDR1 and CDR2 sequences are MGHRA and YSYEKL. V trimming: 1 base; J trimming: 4 bases; junction bases outside the gene matches: 9. The CDR3 has 18 residues. CDR3 in amino acids: CASSQVAFGQGAGNTIYF. For the CDR3, the DNA is TGCGCCAGCAGCCAAGTGGCTTTCGGACAGGGGGCCGGAAACACCATATATTTT.

Only one count was recorded for this clone. This chain connects TRBV9 to TRBJ2-5, with 9 bases aligning to TRBD1. Judging by the DNA end, TRBJ2-7 fits better; the J call may be wrong. CDR1 is SGDLS, CDR2 YYNGEE, per germline. This CDR3 has 15 residues. This CDR3 is CASSRQGGSSYEQYF. The CDR3 DNA is TGTGCCAGCAGTAGACAGGGGGGAAGCTCCTACGAGCAGTACTTC.

J is TRBJ2-1 and V is TRBV7-2; no clear D gene. The CDR3 is made up of 15 amino acids. Per germline, CDR1 SGHTA and CDR2 FQGNSA. V shed 3 bases and J shed 4 bases, with 13 bases lying between them. This chain's CDR3 is CASSFRPTSYNEQFF. The CDR3 region has the DNA TGTGCCAGCAGCTTTCGGCCGACATCATACAATGAGCAGTTCTTC.

Here the CDR3 DNA reads TGTGCCAGCAGCGCAGGATCCACAGGATGGAACACTGAAGCTTTCTTT. Protein: CASSAGSTGWNTEAFF. V gene TRBV9 combines with J gene TRBJ1-1, with D possibly being TRBD1 (5 bases). CDR3 length equals 16 residues. Germline values: CDR1 SGDLS, CDR2 YYNGEE. Trimming cost V 3 bases and J 1 base, with 16 bases left between them.

This chain joins TRBV27 and TRBJ2-5, with D maybe TRBD1 (6 bases). The closer fit of TRBJ2-7 to the DNA end suggests the J call may be wrong. Germline assignment: CDR1 MNHEY and CDR2 SMNVEV (reference sequence). The CDR3 length is 15 residues. The CDR3 DNA reads as TGTGCCAGCAGTCCCTTCGGGACATCATTCTACGAGCAGTACTTC. Translating it yields CASSPFGTSFYEQYF.

V gene TRBV4-1 combines with J gene TRBJ1-1; no clear D. This CDR3 has 15 residues. Germline-derived CDR1 and CDR2 are MGHRA and YSYEKL. The ends were cut back, 0 bases at V and 4 bases at J, with 12 bases in the middle. The CDR3 sequence: CASSQEAGRVTEAFF. CDR3 bases: TGCGCCAGCAGCCAAGAAGCGGGGAGGGTCACTGAAGCTTTCTTT.

The chain joins TRBV20-1 to TRBJ1-5; 7 nucleotides agree with TRBD1. J was trimmed by 12 bases and V by 6 bases; bases with no gene match: 5. Looked up from germline, CDR1 is DFQATT and CDR2 is SNEGSKA (reference sequence). The CDR3 runs 10 residues. This CDR3 is CSAYQGGQHF. The CDR3 region has the DNA TGCAGTGCGTATCAGGGGGGCCAGCATTTT.

The count of this clone is one. The chain has TRBV7-2 and TRBJ2-7; TRBD2 agrees at 10 bases. Per germline, CDR1 SGHTA and CDR2 FQGNSA. Germline trimming cut 2 bases from V and 6 bases from J; bases unmatched to any gene: 4. This CDR3 is built from 14 residues. The CDR3 sequence is CASSLLRTSGEQYF. The CDR3 DNA follows: TGTGCCAGCAGCTTACTCAGGACTAGCGGCGAGCAGTACTTC.

The rearrangement joins TRBV6-1 to TRBJ1-5; D uncertain. CDR3 length: 14 residues. Germline lookup yields CDR1 MNHNS and CDR2 SASEGT. With 4 bases removed from V and 4 bases from J, the gap between germline ends came to 11 bases. CDR3 loop: CASSVSPSNQPQHF. In nucleotides, the CDR3 is TGTGCCAGCAGTGTGTCCCCTTCTAATCAGCCCCAGCATTTT.